In its sample, the clone carrying this TCR beta chain was seen a few times. The antigen is not known. The data are from a study of CD8 T cells in ankylosing spondylitis. The length of the CDR3 is 11 residues. The germline V gene has CDR1 DFQATT and CDR2 SNEGSKA (reference sequence). J gave up 12 bases and V 3 bases, and 5 bases lay outside the gene matches. Study results and caveats: Reportedly, significant enrichment of disease-linked clones occurred in matched ankylosing spondylitis synovial fluid. In reactive arthritis synovial fluid and blood, some motif variants had been reported before. Apparently characteristic of ankylosing spondylitis blood was a TCR beta motif (eight highly homologous variants).

Via MiXCR, TCRdb re-called the 5' RACE reads, giving one row per CDR3 protein. The data hold around 300,000 distinct CDR3 sequences, with less than 25% observed a single time. This TCR was sampled from a female donor with ankylosing spondylitis or in good health (not recorded which). This sequence joins TRBV20-1 and TRBJ2-1; 7 nucleotides line up with TRBD1. Sequencing was carried out using blood, either unsorted or a sorted T cell fraction (not recorded which). For the CDR3, the DNA is TGCAGTGCTAGGCAGACAGGGCGGCAGTTCTTC. It is translated as CSARQTGRQFF.